This T cell receptor beta chain was sequenced in a study of blood T cell repertoires in COVID-19. Germline V lookup: CDR1 SGHDT, CDR2 YYEEEE. Trimming shortened V by 4 bases and J by 5 bases, and 15 bases separated the two germline ends. The CDR3 has 14 residues. Sequencing used immunoSEQ multiplex PCR; TCRdb keeps in-frame clones, though not all of them. Among 50,000 or so clones, under 90% were seen once, and the ten largest hold around 10%. The chain uses TRBV5-6 and TRBJ1-2; TRBD1 is a possible D gene (5 bases). The source of this sequence is a man aged 80 or over with COVID-19, enrolled during active disease. The sequenced sample was peripheral blood. The CDR3 coding sequence is TGTGCCAGCAGCCCTAGCGGGGCTTGGTATGGCTACACCTTC. It translates to CASSPSGAWYGYTF. Using reference TRBV5-6 and TRBJ1-2 for the parts outside the CDR3, the full variable domain is DAGVTQSPTHLIKTRGQQVTLRCSPKSGHDTVSWYQQALGQGPQFIFQYYEEEERQRGNFPDRFSGHQFPNYSSELNVNALLLGDSALYLCASSPSGAWYGYTFGSGTRLTVV.